This T cell receptor (beta chain) appears in the sequencing data of a study of beta chain features in type 1 diabetes. The isolated RNA, all of it, was reverse transcribed, so expressed TCRB transcripts were what got sequenced. The protocol was immunoSEQ multiplex PCR, while the TCRdb copy is restricted to in-frame clones and leaves out a portion. The data contain hundreds of thousands of clones, more than 9.5% of them singletons. Per germline, CDR1 MGHRA and CDR2 YSYEKL. V lost 1 base to trimming and J lost 4 bases, with 14 bases between them. CDR3 size: 16 residues. This clone appeared a few times. The rearrangement joins TRBV4-1 to TRBJ2-1; TRBD2 might be the D (6 bases). The receptor's source is a woman aged 18-30 years in good health. Sample: naive CD4+ T cells from blood. The CDR3 region is CASSQVTGTPYNEQFF. Written as DNA, the CDR3 is TGCGCCAGCAGCCAAGTTACCGGGACTCCGTACAATGAGCAGTTCTTC.